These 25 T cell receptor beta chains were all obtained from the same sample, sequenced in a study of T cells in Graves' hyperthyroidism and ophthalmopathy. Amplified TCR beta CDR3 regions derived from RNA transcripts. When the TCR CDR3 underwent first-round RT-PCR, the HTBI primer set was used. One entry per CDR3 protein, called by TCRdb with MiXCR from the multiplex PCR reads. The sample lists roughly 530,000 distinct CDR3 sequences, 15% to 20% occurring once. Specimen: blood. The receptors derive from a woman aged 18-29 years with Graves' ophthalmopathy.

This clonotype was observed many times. This CDR3 reads CASSVGHLTEAFF. CDR3 bases: TGTGCCAGCAGTGTTGGGCACTTAACTGAAGCTTTCTTT. The chain links TRBV6-1 to TRBJ1-1; no clear D gene. Germline V lookup: CDR1 MNHNS, CDR2 SASEGT. The CDR3 has 13 residues. V was shortened by 4 bases and J by 5 bases, with 11 bases between the two germline ends.

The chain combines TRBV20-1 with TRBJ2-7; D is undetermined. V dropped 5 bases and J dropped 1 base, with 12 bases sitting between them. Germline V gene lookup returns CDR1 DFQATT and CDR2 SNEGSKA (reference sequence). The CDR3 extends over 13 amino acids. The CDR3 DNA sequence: TGCAGTGCTGGAAAAGACGCGTCCTACGAGCAGTACTTC. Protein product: CSAGKDASYEQYF.

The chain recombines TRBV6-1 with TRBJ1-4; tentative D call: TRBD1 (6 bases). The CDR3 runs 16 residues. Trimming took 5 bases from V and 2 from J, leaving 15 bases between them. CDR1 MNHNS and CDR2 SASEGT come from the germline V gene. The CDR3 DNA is TGTGCCAGCAGTACCGCCGCAGGGGTTACTAATGAAAAACTGTTTTTT. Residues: CASSTAAGVTNEKLFF.

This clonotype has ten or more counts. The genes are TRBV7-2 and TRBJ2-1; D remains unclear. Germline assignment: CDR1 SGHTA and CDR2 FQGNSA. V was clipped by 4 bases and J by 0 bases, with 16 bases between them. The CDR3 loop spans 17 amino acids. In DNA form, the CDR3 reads TGTGCCAGCAGCTCCTACCTGAGACTGCACTCCTACAATGAGCAGTTCTTC. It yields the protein CASSSYLRLHSYNEQFF.

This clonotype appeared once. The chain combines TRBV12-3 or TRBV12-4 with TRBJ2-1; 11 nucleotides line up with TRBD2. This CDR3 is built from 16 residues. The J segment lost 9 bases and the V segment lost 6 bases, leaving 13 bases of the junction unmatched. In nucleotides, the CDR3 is TGTGCCAGCAGCCGCGGCCCGACTAGCGGGACGGGTGAGCAGTTCTTC. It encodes CASSRGPTSGTGEQFF.

In DNA form, the CDR3 reads TGTGCCAGCAAGACCCCGGGACAGACGATATTAACTAACTATGGCTACACCTTC. Its protein product is CASKTPGQTILTNYGYTF. The V call is TRBV7-9, the J call TRBJ1-2, with TRBD1 matching 7 bases. Germline V lookup: CDR1 SEHNR, CDR2 FQNEAQ (reference sequence). The length of the CDR3 is 18 residues. V lost 7 bases and J lost 0; bases outside the gene matches: 17.

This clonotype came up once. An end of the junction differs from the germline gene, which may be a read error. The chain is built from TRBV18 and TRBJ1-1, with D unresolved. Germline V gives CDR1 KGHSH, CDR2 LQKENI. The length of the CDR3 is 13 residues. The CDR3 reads CASSQGLNNEAFF. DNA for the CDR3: TGTGCCAGCTCACAGGGTTTGAACAATGAAGCTTTCTTT. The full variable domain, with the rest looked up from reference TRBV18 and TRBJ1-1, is NAGVMQNPRHLVRRRGQEARLRCSPMKGHSHVYWYRQLPEEGLKFMVYLQKENIIDESGMPKERFSAEFPKEGPSILRIQQVVRGDSAAYFCASSQGLNNEAFFGQGTRLTVV.

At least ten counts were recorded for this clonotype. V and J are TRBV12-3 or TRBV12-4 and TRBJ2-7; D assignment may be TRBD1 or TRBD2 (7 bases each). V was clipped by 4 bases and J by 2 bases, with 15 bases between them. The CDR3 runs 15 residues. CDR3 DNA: TGTGCCAGCAGTTCCTACAGGGGACTACCCTACGAGCAGTACTTC. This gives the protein CASSSYRGLPYEQYF.

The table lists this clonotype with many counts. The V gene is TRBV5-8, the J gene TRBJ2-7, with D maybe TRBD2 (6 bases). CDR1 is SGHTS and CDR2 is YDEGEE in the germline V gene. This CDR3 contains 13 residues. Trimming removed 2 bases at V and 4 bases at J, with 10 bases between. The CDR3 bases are TGTGCCAGCAGCTTAGCAGGGAGGTACGAGCAGTACTTC. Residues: CASSLAGRYEQYF.

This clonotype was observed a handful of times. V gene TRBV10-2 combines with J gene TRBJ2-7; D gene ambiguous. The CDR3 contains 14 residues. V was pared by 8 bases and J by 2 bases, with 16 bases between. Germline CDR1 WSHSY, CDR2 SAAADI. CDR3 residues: CASGTRVSPYEQYF. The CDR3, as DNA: TGCGCCAGCGGCACTCGGGTAAGCCCCTACGAGCAGTACTTC.

This CDR3 is CASSKQPLNTEAFF. CDR3 DNA: TGTGCCAGCAGTAAACAGCCCCTGAACACTGAAGCTTTCTTT. The chain joins TRBV6-1 to TRBJ1-1; D gene ambiguous. Trimming took 5 bases from V and 0 from J, leaving 10 bases between them. The CDR3 length is 14 residues. Germline V gene lookup returns CDR1 MNHNS and CDR2 SASEGT.

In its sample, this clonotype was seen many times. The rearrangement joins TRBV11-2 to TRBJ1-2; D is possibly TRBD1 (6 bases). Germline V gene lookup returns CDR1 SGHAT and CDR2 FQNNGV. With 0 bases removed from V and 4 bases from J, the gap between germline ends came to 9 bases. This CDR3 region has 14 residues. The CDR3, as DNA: TGTGCCAGCAGCTTAGATGGACAGTCCTATGGCTACACCTTC. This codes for CASSLDGQSYGYTF.

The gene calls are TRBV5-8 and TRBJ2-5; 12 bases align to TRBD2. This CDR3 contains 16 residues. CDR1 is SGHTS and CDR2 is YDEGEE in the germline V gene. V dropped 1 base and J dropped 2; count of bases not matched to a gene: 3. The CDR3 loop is CASSLTSGGLQETQYF. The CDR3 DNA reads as TGTGCCAGCAGCTTGACTAGCGGGGGGCTACAAGAGACCCAGTACTTC.

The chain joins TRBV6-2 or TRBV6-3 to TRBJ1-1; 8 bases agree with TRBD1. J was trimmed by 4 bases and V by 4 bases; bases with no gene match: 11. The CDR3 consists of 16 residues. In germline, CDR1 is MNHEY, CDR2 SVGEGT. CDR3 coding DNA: TGTGCCAGCAGTTCGAGGCCAGGGGGCACGGGCACTGAAGCTTTCTTT. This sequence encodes CASSSRPGGTGTEAFF.

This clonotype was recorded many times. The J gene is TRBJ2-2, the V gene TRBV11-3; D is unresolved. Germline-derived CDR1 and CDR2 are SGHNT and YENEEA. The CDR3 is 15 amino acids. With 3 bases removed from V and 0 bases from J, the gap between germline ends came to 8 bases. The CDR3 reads CASSFGGANTGELFF. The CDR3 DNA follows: TGTGCCAGCAGCTTCGGCGGTGCGAACACCGGGGAGCTGTTTTTT.

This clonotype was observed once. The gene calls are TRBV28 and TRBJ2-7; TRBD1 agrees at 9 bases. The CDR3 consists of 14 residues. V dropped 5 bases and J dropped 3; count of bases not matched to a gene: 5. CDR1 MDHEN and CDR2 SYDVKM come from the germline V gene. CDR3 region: CASSTPTGGYEQYF. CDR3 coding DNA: TGTGCCAGCAGTACCCCGACAGGGGGCTACGAGCAGTACTTC. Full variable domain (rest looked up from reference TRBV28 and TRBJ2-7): DVKVTQSSRYLVKRTGEKVFLECVQDMDHENMFWYRQDPGLGLRLIYFSYDVKMKEKGDIPEGYSVSREKKERFSLILESASTNQTSMYLCASSTPTGGYEQYFGPGTRLTVT.

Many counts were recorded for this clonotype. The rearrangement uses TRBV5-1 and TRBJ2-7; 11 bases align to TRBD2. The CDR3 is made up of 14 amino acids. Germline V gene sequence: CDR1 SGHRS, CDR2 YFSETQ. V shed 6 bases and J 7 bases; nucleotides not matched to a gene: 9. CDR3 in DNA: TGCGCCAGCACTATAGCGGGAGGGCCTCGTGAGCAGTACTTC. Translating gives CASTIAGGPREQYF.

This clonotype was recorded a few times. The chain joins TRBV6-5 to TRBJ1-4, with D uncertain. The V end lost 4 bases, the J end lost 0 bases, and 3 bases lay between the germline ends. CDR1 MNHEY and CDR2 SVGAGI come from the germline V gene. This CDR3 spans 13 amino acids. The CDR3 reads CASSWATNEKLFF. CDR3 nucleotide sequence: TGTGCCAGCAGTTGGGCAACTAATGAAAAACTGTTTTTT.

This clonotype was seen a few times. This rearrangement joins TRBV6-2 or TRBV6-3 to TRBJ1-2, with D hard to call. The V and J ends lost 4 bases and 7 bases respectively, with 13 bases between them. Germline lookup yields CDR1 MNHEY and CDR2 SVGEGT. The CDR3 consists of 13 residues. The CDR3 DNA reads TGTGCCAGCAGTTCCGAGGAGAGGCGTGGCTACACCTTC. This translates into CASSSEERRGYTF.

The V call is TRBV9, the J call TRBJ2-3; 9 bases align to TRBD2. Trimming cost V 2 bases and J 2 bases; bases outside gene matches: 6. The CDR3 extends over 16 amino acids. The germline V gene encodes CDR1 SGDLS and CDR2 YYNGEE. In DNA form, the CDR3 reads TGTGCCAGCAGCGTCGGCGAGCGGGGGGACACAGATACGCAGTATTTT. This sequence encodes CASSVGERGDTDTQYF.

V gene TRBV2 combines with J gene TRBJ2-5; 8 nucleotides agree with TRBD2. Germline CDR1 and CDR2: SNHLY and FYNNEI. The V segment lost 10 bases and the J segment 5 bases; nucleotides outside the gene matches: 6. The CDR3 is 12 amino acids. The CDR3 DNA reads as TGTGCCACCACTAGCGGCAGGGAGACCCAGTACTTC. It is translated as CATTSGRETQYF.

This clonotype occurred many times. CDR3 loop: CASSSTQVPNQPQHF. CDR3 in DNA: TGTGCCAGCAGTTCAACTCAGGTACCCAATCAGCCCCAGCATTTT. The chain couples TRBV7-9 to TRBJ1-5; D is ambiguous. The CDR3 is 15 amino acids. V dropped 6 bases and J dropped 3 bases, with 15 bases sitting between them. In germline, CDR1 is SEHNR, CDR2 FQNEAQ (reference sequence).

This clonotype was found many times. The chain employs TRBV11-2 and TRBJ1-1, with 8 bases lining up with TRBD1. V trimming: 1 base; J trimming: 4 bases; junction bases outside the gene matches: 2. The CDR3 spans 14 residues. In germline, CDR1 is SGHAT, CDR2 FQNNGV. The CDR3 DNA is TGTGCCAGCAGCTTAGTGACAGGGGTCACTGAAGCTTTCTTT. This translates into CASSLVTGVTEAFF.

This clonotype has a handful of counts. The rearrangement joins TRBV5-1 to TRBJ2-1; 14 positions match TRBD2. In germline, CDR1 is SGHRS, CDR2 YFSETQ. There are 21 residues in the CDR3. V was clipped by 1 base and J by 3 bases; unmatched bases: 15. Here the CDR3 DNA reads TGCGCCAGCAGCTTGAGAGGTGCTGGGACTAGCGGGAGAACGATCTACAATGAGCAGTTCTTC. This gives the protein CASSLRGAGTSGRTIYNEQFF.

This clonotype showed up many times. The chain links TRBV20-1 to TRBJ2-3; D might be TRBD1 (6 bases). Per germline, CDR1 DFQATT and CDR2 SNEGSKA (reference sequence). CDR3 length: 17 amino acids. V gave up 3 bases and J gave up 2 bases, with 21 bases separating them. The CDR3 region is CSASRQDAFIFTDTQYF. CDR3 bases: TGCAGTGCTAGCCGACAGGACGCCTTTATTTTCACAGATACGCAGTATTTT.